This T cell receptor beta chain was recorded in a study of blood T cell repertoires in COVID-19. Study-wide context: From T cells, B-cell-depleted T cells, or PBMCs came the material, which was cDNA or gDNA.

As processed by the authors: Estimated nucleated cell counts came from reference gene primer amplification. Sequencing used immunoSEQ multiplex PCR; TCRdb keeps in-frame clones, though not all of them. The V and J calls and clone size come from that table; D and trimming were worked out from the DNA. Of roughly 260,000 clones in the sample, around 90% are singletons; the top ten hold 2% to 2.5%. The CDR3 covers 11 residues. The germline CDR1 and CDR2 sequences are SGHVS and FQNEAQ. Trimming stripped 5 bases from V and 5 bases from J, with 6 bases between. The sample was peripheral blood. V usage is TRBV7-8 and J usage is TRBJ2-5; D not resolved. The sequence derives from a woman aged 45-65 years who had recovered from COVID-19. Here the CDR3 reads CASSPQETQYF. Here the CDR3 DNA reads TGTGCCAGCAGCCCCCAGGAGACCCAGTACTTC. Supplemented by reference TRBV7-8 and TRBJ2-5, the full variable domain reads GAGVSQSPRYKVAKRGQDVALRCDPISGHVSLFWYQQALGQGPEFLTYFQNEAQLDKSGLPSDRFFAERPEGSVSTLKIQRTQQEDSAVYLCASSPQETQYFGPGTRLLVL.